This entry describes one T cell receptor beta chain. Its cognate antigen is unknown. This sample is part of a study of T cell responses to AZD1222 COVID-19 vaccine. In the study overall: Pooling was applied to second doses at about 4 or about 12 weeks.

The CDR3 runs to 16 residues. In germline, CDR1 is MNHEY, CDR2 SMNVEV (reference sequence). Deletions cut 1 base from V and 1 base from J, with 13 bases between. Method: immunoSEQ multiplex PCR; TCRdb's copy keeps in-frame clones and lacks some. Of about 120,000 clones detected, 80% to 95% appear once; the ten largest clones hold around 4.3%. Overall study results and limits: Spike-specific TCR depth and breadth grew after two AZD1222 doses.

Sequences were derived from peripheral blood, sampled on day 0 of AZD1222 vaccination. The TCR comes from an adult in good health. The J gene is TRBJ1-1, the V gene TRBV27, with a tentative D call TRBD1 (5 bases). The CDR3 region is CASSLFGGVPNTEAFF. DNA of the CDR3: TGTGCCAGCAGTTTATTCGGGGGTGTTCCGAACACTGAAGCTTTCTTT.